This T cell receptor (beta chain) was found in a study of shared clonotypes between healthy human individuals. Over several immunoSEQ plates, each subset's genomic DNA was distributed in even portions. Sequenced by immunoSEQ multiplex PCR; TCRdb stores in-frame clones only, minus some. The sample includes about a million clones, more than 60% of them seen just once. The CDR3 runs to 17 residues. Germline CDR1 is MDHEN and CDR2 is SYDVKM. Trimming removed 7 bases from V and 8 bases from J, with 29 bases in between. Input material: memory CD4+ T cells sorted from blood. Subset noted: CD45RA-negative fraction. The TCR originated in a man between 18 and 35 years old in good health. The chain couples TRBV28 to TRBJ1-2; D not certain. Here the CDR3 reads CASTLNVGSPISGGYTF. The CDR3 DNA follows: TGTGCCAGCACTCTGAACGTTGGGAGCCCAATATCGGGGGGCTACACCTTC.